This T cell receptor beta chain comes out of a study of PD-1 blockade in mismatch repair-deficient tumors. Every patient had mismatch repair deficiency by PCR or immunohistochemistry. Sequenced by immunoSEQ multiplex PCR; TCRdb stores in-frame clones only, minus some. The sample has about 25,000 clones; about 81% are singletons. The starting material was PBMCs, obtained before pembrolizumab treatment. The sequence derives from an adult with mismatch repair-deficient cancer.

The CDR3 sequence is CASSKGDSLLNTEAFF. DNA of the CDR3: TGCGCCAGCAGCAAAGGGGACAGTCTATTGAACACTGAAGCTTTCTTT. The gene calls are TRBV5-1 and TRBJ1-1; 7 nucleotides match TRBD1. The CDR3 loop spans 16 amino acids. Germline CDR1 is SGHRS and CDR2 is YFSETQ. V shed 4 bases, J shed 0 bases, and the junction held 9 bases outside the gene matches.